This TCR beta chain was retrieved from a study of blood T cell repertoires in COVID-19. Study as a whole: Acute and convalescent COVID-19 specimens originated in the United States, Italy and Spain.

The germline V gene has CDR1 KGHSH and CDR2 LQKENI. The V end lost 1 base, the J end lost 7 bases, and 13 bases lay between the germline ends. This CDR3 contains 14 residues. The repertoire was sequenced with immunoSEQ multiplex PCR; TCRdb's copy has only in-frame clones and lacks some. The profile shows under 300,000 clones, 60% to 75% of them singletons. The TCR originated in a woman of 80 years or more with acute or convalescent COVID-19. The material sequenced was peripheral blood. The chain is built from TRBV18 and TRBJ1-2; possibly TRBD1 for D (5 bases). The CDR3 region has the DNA TGTGCCAGCTCACCACGGGGGGAGCCCTCTGGCTACACCTTC. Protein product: CASSPRGEPSGYTF.